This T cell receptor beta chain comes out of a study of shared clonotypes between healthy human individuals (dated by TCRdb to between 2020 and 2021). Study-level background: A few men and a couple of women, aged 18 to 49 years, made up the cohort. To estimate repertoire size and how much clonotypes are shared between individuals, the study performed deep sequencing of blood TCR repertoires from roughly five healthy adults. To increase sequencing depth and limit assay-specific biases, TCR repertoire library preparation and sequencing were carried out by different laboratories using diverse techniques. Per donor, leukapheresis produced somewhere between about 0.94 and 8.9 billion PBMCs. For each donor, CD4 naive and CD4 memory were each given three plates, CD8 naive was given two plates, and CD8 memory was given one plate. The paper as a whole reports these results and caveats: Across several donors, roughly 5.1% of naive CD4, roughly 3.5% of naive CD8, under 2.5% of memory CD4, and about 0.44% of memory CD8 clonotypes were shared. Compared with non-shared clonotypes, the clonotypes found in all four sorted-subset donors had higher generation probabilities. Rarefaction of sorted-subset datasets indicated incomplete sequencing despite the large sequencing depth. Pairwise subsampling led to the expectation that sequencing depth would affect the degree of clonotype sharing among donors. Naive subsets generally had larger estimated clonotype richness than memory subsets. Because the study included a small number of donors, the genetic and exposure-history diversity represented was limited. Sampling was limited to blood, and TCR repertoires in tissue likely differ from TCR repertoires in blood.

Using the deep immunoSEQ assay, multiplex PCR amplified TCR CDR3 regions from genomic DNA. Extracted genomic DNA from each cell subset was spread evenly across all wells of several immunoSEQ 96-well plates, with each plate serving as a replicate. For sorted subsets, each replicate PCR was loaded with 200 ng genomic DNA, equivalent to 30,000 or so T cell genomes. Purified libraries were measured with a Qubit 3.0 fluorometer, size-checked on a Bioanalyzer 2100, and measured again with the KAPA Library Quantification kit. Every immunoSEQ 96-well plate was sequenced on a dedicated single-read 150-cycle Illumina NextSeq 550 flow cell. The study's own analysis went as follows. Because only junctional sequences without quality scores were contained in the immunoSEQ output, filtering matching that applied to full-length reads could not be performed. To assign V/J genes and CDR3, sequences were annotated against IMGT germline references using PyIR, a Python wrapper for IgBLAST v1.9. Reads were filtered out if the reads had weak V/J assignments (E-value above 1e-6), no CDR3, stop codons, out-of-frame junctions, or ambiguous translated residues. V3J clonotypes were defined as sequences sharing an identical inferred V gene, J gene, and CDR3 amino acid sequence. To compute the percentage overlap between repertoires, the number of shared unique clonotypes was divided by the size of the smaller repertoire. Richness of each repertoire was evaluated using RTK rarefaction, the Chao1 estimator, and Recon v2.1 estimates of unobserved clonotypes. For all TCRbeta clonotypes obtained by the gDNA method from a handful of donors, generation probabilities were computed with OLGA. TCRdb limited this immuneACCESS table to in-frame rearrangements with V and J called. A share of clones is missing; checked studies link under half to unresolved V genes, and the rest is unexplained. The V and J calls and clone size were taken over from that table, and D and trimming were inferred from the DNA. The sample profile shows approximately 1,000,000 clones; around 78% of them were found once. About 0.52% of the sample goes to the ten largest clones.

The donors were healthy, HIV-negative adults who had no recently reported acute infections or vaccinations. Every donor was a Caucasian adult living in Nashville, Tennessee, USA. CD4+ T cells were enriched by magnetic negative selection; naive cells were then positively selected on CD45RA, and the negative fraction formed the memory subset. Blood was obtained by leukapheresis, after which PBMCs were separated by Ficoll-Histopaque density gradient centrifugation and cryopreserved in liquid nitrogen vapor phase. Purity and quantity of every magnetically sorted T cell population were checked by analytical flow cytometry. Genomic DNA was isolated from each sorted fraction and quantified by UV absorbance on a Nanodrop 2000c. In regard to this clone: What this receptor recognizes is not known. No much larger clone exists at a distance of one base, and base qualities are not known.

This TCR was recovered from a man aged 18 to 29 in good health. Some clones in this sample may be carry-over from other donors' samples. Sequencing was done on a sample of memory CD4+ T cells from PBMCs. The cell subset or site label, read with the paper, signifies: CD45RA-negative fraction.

The CDR3: CASSAGWETQYF. The sequenced DNA is TGTGCCAGTAGTGCCGGGTGGGAGACCCAGTACTTC. The sequence joins TRBV19 to TRBJ2-5; no D gene can be assigned with confidence. At the junction V is shortened by 5 bases and J by 5 bases, with 9 bases in between. The germline V gene (reference sequence) supplies CDR1 LNHDA and CDR2 SQIVND. From the cysteine through the phenylalanine, the CDR3 covers 12 amino acids. Only the CDR3 region is kept as DNA, spanning 36 bases read in frame from base 1.